This T cell receptor beta chain was captured by sequencing in a study of identical twins. This clonotype was recorded a few times. TCRdb itself ran the 5' RACE reads through MiXCR, one entry per CDR3 protein. The sample comprises roughly 700,000 distinct CDR3 sequences, 8.6% of which are singletons, and approximately 0.96% rests with the top ten. The same sample was also used in a study of yellow fever vaccine responses in identical twins. From that study: Reportedly, twins showed a vaccine T cell response that looked partly convergent and partly personalized.

The specimen was PBMCs. This sequence was found in a woman aged 18-29 years in good health.

The CDR3 loop reads CSARDPDRPSNQPQHF. CDR3 nucleotides: TGCAGTGCTAGAGATCCGGACAGACCTAGCAATCAGCCCCAGCATTTT. The rearrangement links TRBV20-1 to TRBJ1-5; D is possibly TRBD1 (6 bases). The CDR3 covers 16 residues. Trimming shortened V by 0 bases and J by 0 bases, and 12 bases separated the two germline ends. CDR1 is DFQATT, CDR2 SNEGSKA, per germline (reference sequence).